This entry is about one T cell receptor beta chain. In germline, CDR1 is SGHRS, CDR2 YFSETQ. V shed 4 bases and J shed 1 base, with 14 bases lying between them. The CDR3 is 15 residues long. This sample was included in a study of blood T cell repertoires in COVID-19. Background on the study: Acute and convalescent COVID-19 samples came from the United States, Italy and Spain. Nucleic acid was either cDNA or gDNA, and it came from T cells, B-cell-depleted T cells, or PBMCs.

Authors' methods: It was from reference gene primer amplification that nucleated cell counts were estimated. The assay was immunoSEQ multiplex PCR, and TCRdb's table has in-frame clones only and misses some. D and trimming come from the DNA, and the V and J calls and clone size come from that table. The repertoire consists of about 140,000 clones, with roughly four fifths occurring once and the leading ten covering about an eighth. Sequenced material: peripheral blood. The sequence was obtained from a man older than 75 with acute or convalescent COVID-19. This chain connects TRBV5-1 to TRBJ2-5, with a tentative D call TRBD2 (6 bases). The CDR3 spells CASSASGRSQETQYF. The CDR3 region has the DNA TGCGCCAGCAGCGCTTCCGGGAGATCCCAAGAGACCCAGTACTTC.